These T cell receptor beta chains were read from a single sample in a study of cytomegalovirus exposure and HLA in healthy donors. Assay used: immunoSEQ multiplex PCR; TCRdb lists only in-frame clones, some missing. The table records around 110,000 clones, roughly 70% of them present only once. The sequencing input was PBMCs. Receptors originate from a woman under 30 in good health and CMV-seronegative. The CDR3 runs from the conserved cysteine through the conserved F or W. Each record gives: CDR3 protein, CDR3 DNA, V gene, clone size, J gene, D gene. The D gene is left open where the match is weak. Rows give clone size only sometimes, using once, few, many, or a class for an expanded clone.

CDR3aa: CASSIIREGGYTF; CDR3nt: TGTGCCAGTAGTATAATCAGGGAGGGCGGCTACACCTTC; v_gene: TRBV19; abundance: -; j_gene: TRBJ1-2; d_gene: -
CDR3aa: CASSSQRLAGGPRDYNEQFF; CDR3nt: TGTGCCAGCAGCTCCCAGCGACTAGCGGGGGGGCCTCGAGACTACAATGAGCAGTTCTTC; v_gene: TRBV9; abundance: -; j_gene: TRBJ2-1; d_gene: TRBD2
CDR3aa: CASSQDNRGRGYGYTF; CDR3nt: TGCGCCAGCAGCCAAGACAACAGGGGGCGAGGCTATGGCTACACCTTC; v_gene: TRBV4-1; abundance: -; j_gene: TRBJ1-2; d_gene: TRBD1
CDR3aa: CATSRVTGSSYNSPLHF; CDR3nt: TGTGCCACCAGCAGAGTCACAGGGAGCTCCTATAATTCACCCCTCCACTTT; v_gene: TRBV15; abundance: -; j_gene: TRBJ1-6; d_gene: -
CDR3aa: CASSTDRPNTEAFF; CDR3nt: TGTGCCAGTAGTACGGACAGGCCGAACACTGAAGCTTTCTTT; v_gene: TRBV19; abundance: few; j_gene: TRBJ1-1; d_gene: TRBD1
CDR3aa: CAWVDRTNLRGQYF; CDR3nt: TGTGCCTGGGTCGACAGGACGAATTTACGAGGGCAGTACTTC; v_gene: TRBV30; abundance: -; j_gene: TRBJ2-7; d_gene: -
CDR3aa: CASRQQKNTEAFF; CDR3nt: TGTGCCAGCAGGCAACAGAAGAACACTGAAGCTTTCTTT; v_gene: TRBV5-8; abundance: -; j_gene: TRBJ1-1; d_gene: -
CDR3aa: CASTPGQGLFSAYEQYF; CDR3nt: TGCGCCAGCACTCCGGGACAGGGGCTTTTCTCAGCCTACGAGCAGTACTTC; v_gene: TRBV5-1; abundance: -; j_gene: TRBJ2-7; d_gene: TRBD1
CDR3aa: CASSIEGGYGYTF; CDR3nt: TGTGCCAGTAGTATTGAAGGGGGCTATGGCTACACCTTC; v_gene: TRBV19; abundance: -; j_gene: TRBJ1-2; d_gene: -
CDR3aa: CAIMKDRTNTGELFF; CDR3nt: TGTGCCATCATGAAGGACAGGACGAACACCGGGGAGCTGTTTTTT; v_gene: TRBV10-3; abundance: -; j_gene: TRBJ2-2; d_gene: TRBD1
CDR3aa: CASSIQAEGQPQHF; CDR3nt: TGTGCCAGTAGTATCCAGGCTGAGGGTCAGCCCCAGCATTTT; v_gene: TRBV19; abundance: -; j_gene: TRBJ1-5; d_gene: -
CDR3aa: CASKLVGNQPQHF; CDR3nt: TGTGCCAGCAAACTCGTTGGCAATCAGCCCCAGCATTTT; v_gene: TRBV2; abundance: -; j_gene: TRBJ1-5; d_gene: -
CDR3aa: CASSQDLGSNSNQPQHF; CDR3nt: TGTGCCAGCAGCCAAGATCTTGGTAGCAATAGCAATCAGCCCCAGCATTTT; v_gene: TRBV4-2; abundance: -; j_gene: TRBJ1-5; d_gene: -
CDR3aa: CASSQDKRQGLEKLFF; CDR3nt: TGCGCCAGCAGCCAAGATAAAAGGCAGGGACTGGAAAAACTGTTTTTT; v_gene: TRBV4-1; abundance: -; j_gene: TRBJ1-4; d_gene: -
CDR3aa: CASPRDRASYEQYF; CDR3nt: TGTGCCAGCCCAAGGGACAGAGCCTCCTACGAGCAGTACTTC; v_gene: TRBV6-1; abundance: -; j_gene: TRBJ2-7; d_gene: TRBD1
CDR3aa: CASSLSTVQETQYF; CDR3nt: TGTGCCAGCAGCCTATCGACTGTCCAAGAGACCCAGTACTTC; v_gene: TRBV5-6; abundance: once; j_gene: TRBJ2-5; d_gene: -
CDR3aa: CASSDPSRGNEKLFF; CDR3nt: TGTGCCAGCAGTGACCCTAGCCGGGGGAATGAAAAACTGTTTTTT; v_gene: TRBV25-1; abundance: -; j_gene: TRBJ1-4; d_gene: -
CDR3aa: CASSLGNGGGTDTQYF; CDR3nt: TGCGCCAGCAGCTTGGGTAATGGCGGGGGCACAGATACGCAGTATTTT; v_gene: TRBV5-1; abundance: -; j_gene: TRBJ2-3; d_gene: -
CDR3aa: CASSGSDRVGVVGEKLFF; CDR3nt: TGTGCCAGCAGTGGTTCGGACAGGGTAGGGGTTGTCGGTGAAAAACTGTTTTTT; v_gene: TRBV25-1; abundance: few; j_gene: TRBJ1-4; d_gene: TRBD1
CDR3aa: CASSLVAGGPVGELFF; CDR3nt: TGTGCTAGCAGCTTAGTAGCGGGGGGGCCCGTCGGGGAGCTGTTTTTT; v_gene: TRBV7-7; abundance: -; j_gene: TRBJ2-2; d_gene: TRBD2
CDR3aa: CASSLGVGQGASSGNTIYF; CDR3nt: TGTGCCAGCAGCTTAGGGGTAGGGCAGGGGGCTTCCTCTGGAAACACCATATATTTT; v_gene: TRBV7-6; abundance: -; j_gene: TRBJ1-3; d_gene: TRBD1
CDR3aa: CASSRDMGLNEQFF; CDR3nt: TGTGCCAGCAGCCGGGACATGGGGTTGAATGAGCAGTTCTTC; v_gene: TRBV5-5; abundance: once; j_gene: TRBJ2-1; d_gene: -
CDR3aa: CASNVVDRVLHEQYF; CDR3nt: TGTGCCAGCAATGTGGTGGACAGGGTTCTTCACGAGCAGTACTTC; v_gene: TRBV5-6; abundance: -; j_gene: TRBJ2-7; d_gene: TRBD1
CDR3aa: CASSEIGGTNEKLFF; CDR3nt: TGTGCCAGCAGTGAAATAGGGGGCACTAATGAAAAACTGTTTTTT; v_gene: TRBV2; abundance: once; j_gene: TRBJ1-4; d_gene: TRBD1
CDR3aa: CASSDEGENTEAFF; CDR3nt: TGTGCCAGCAGTGATGAGGGGGAGAACACTGAAGCTTTCTTT; v_gene: TRBV2; abundance: -; j_gene: TRBJ1-1; d_gene: -
CDR3aa: CASSIDRAVGEQYF; CDR3nt: TGTGCCAGTAGTATAGACAGGGCCGTCGGGGAGCAGTACTTC; v_gene: TRBV19; abundance: -; j_gene: TRBJ2-7; d_gene: -
CDR3aa: CASRGRGQKYGYTF; CDR3nt: TGTGCCAGCAGGGGCAGGGGGCAGAAGTATGGCTACACCTTC; v_gene: TRBV6-5; abundance: -; j_gene: TRBJ1-2; d_gene: TRBD1
CDR3aa: CASSSGGAFLAKNIQYF; CDR3nt: TGTGCCAGCAGCAGCGGGGGGGCATTTCTAGCCAAAAACATTCAGTACTTC; v_gene: TRBV28; abundance: few; j_gene: TRBJ2-4; d_gene: TRBD2
CDR3aa: CASSRGTQETQYF; CDR3nt: TGTGCCAGCAGTCGGGGGACCCAAGAGACCCAGTACTTC; v_gene: TRBV6-6; abundance: few; j_gene: TRBJ2-5; d_gene: -
CDR3aa: CASSQETGNQPQHF; CDR3nt: TGTGCCAGCAGCCAAGAGACAGGGAATCAGCCCCAGCATTTT; v_gene: TRBV4-2; abundance: -; j_gene: TRBJ1-5; d_gene: TRBD1
CDR3aa: CASSLANRDTEAFF; CDR3nt: TGTGCCAGCAGCTTAGCGAACAGGGACACTGAAGCTTTCTTT; v_gene: TRBV7-9; abundance: -; j_gene: TRBJ1-1; d_gene: -
CDR3aa: CASSRQGSGYTF; CDR3nt: TGTGCCAGCAGTCGGCAGGGAAGCGGCTACACCTTC; v_gene: TRBV6-5; abundance: -; j_gene: TRBJ1-2; d_gene: -
CDR3aa: CASRPGGGSAEQFF; CDR3nt: TGTGCCAGCAGGCCAGGCGGGGGATCGGCTGAGCAGTTCTTC; v_gene: TRBV2; abundance: -; j_gene: TRBJ2-1; d_gene: TRBD2
CDR3aa: CASSPSTGPNTEAFF; CDR3nt: TGTGCCAGCTCACCCTCGACAGGGCCGAACACTGAAGCTTTCTTT; v_gene: TRBV18; abundance: -; j_gene: TRBJ1-1; d_gene: TRBD1
CDR3aa: CASSFAANYGYTF; CDR3nt: TGTGCCAGCAGTTTCGCGGCGAACTATGGCTACACCTTC; v_gene: TRBV27; abundance: -; j_gene: TRBJ1-2; d_gene: -
CDR3aa: CASRNGGSGNTIYF; CDR3nt: TGTGCCAGCAGAAATGGAGGCTCTGGAAACACCATATATTTT; v_gene: TRBV6-5; abundance: -; j_gene: TRBJ1-3; d_gene: -
CDR3aa: CAWERLTGNYGYTF; CDR3nt: TGTGCCTGGGAGAGACTAACAGGGAACTATGGCTACACCTTC; v_gene: TRBV30; abundance: -; j_gene: TRBJ1-2; d_gene: -
CDR3aa: CASKMRPGETQYF; CDR3nt: TGTGCCAGTAAGATGCGTCCAGGAGAGACCCAGTACTTC; v_gene: TRBV19; abundance: few; j_gene: TRBJ2-5; d_gene: -
CDR3aa: CASSYAAEYGYTF; CDR3nt: TGTGCCAGCAGTTACGCGGCAGAGTATGGCTACACCTTC; v_gene: TRBV6-6; abundance: -; j_gene: TRBJ1-2; d_gene: -
CDR3aa: CASSAGGAETGELFF; CDR3nt: TGTGCCAGCAGTGCCGGGGGGGCAGAAACCGGGGAGCTGTTTTTT; v_gene: TRBV2; abundance: -; j_gene: TRBJ2-2; d_gene: TRBD2
CDR3aa: CASSSAGWNEKLFF; CDR3nt: TGTGCCAGCAGTTCCGCGGGATGGAATGAAAAACTGTTTTTT; v_gene: TRBV27; abundance: -; j_gene: TRBJ1-4; d_gene: -
CDR3aa: CASCLMGQGASEQYF; CDR3nt: TGTGCCAGCTGCCTAATGGGTCAGGGGGCCTCCGAGCAGTACTTC; v_gene: TRBV2; abundance: -; j_gene: TRBJ2-7; d_gene: TRBD1
CDR3aa: CASSIGSAGRQNSPLHF; CDR3nt: TGTGCCAGTAGTATTGGGTCGGCAGGCAGGCAGAATTCACCCCTCCACTTT; v_gene: TRBV19; abundance: -; j_gene: TRBJ1-6; d_gene: -
CDR3aa: CASSVAGAGQPQHF; CDR3nt: TGTGCCAGCAGCGTAGCAGGGGCAGGTCAGCCCCAGCATTTT; v_gene: TRBV9; abundance: -; j_gene: TRBJ1-5; d_gene: -
CDR3aa: CASSLGGPGTDTQYF; CDR3nt: TGTGCCAGCAGTTTGGGGGGGCCGGGAACAGATACGCAGTATTTT; v_gene: TRBV28; abundance: -; j_gene: TRBJ2-3; d_gene: -
CDR3aa: CASSLALTENSPLHF; CDR3nt: TGTGCCAGCAGCTTAGCGCTGACAGAGAATTCACCCCTCCACTTT; v_gene: TRBV7-9; abundance: -; j_gene: TRBJ1-6; d_gene: -
CDR3aa: CASSLEGGRRYGYTF; CDR3nt: TGCGCCAGCAGCTTGGAGGGGGGGCGCAGGTATGGCTACACCTTC; v_gene: TRBV5-1; abundance: few; j_gene: TRBJ1-2; d_gene: -
CDR3aa: CASSLLVSLNTEAFF; CDR3nt: TGTGCCAGCAGCTTACTAGTCAGTCTGAACACTGAAGCTTTCTTT; v_gene: TRBV9; abundance: -; j_gene: TRBJ1-1; d_gene: -
CDR3aa: CASSLDRGFLTGELFF; CDR3nt: TGTGCCAGCAGCTTGGACAGGGGATTCCTCACCGGGGAGCTGTTTTTT; v_gene: TRBV7-9; abundance: -; j_gene: TRBJ2-2; d_gene: TRBD1
CDR3aa: CASSESGRINYGYTF; CDR3nt: TGTGCCAGCAGTGAATCAGGCAGAATAAACTATGGCTACACCTTC; v_gene: TRBV6-1; abundance: -; j_gene: TRBJ1-2; d_gene: -